These T cell receptor beta chains were read from a single sample in a study of T cell responses to AZD1222 COVID-19 vaccine. Assay: immunoSEQ multiplex PCR; the TCRdb copy retains only in-frame clones and omits some. The sample has approximately 180,000 clones; approximately 86% are singletons. Sequencing was performed on peripheral blood, taken on day 0 of AZD1222 vaccination. All receptors derive from an adult in good health. Both conserved end residues are part of each CDR3. The D gene is left open where the match is weak. Clone size appears in some rows only: once, few, many, or a class for an expanded clone.

abundance,v_gene,d_gene,j_gene,CDR3nt,CDR3aa
-,TRBV6-1,TRBD1,TRBJ1-1,TGTGCCAGCAGTGGACGACAGGGGACAAACACTGAAGCTTTCTTT,CASSGRQGTNTEAFF
-,TRBV27,-,TRBJ2-1,TGTGCCAGCAGTTCGTGGGGTTGGGATGAGCAGTTCTTC,CASSSWGWDEQFF
-,TRBV6-5,-,TRBJ2-7,TGTGCCAGCACCAGAGTCAGGGATCACTACGAGCAGTACTTC,CASTRVRDHYEQYF
-,TRBV5-6,-,TRBJ2-4,TGTGCCAGCAGCCACTGGACAGAAATCAACATAGCCAAAAACATTCAGTACTTC,CASSHWTEINIAKNIQYF
-,TRBV28,-,TRBJ2-7,TGTGCCAGCAGTTCCCATGACAGCTACGAGCAGTACTTC,CASSSHDSYEQYF
-,TRBV19,-,TRBJ1-1,TGTGCCAGTAGTATTCTCGCGGGGAACACTGAAGCTTTCTTT,CASSILAGNTEAFF
-,TRBV30,TRBD1,TRBJ1-4,TGTGCCTGGAGATCCCCCAGGGGGCGGAATGAAAAACTGTTTTTT,CAWRSPRGRNEKLFF
-,TRBV2,-,TRBJ2-7,TGTGCCAGGCGGGACGATACCTACGAGCAGTACTTC,CARRDDTYEQYF
once,TRBV2,-,TRBJ1-3,TGTGCCAGCAGCCCCTGGCTGACAGGCTCTGGAAACACCATATATTTT,CASSPWLTGSGNTIYF
-,TRBV6-1,-,TRBJ1-5,TGTGCCAGCAGTGAAGCGATCCTTCCTCTTTATAGCAATCAGCCCCAGCATTTT,CASSEAILPLYSNQPQHF
-,TRBV2,TRBD2,TRBJ2-3,TGTGCCAGCAGTACACTAGCGGGTACAGATACGCAGTATTTT,CASSTLAGTDTQYF
-,TRBV4-3,-,TRBJ1-6,TGCGCCAGCAGCCAAGGGGCCAGGGCCTATAATTCACCCCTCCACTTT,CASSQGARAYNSPLHF
-,TRBV27,TRBD1,TRBJ1-6,TGTGCCAGCAGTTTATGGGGGCAGGGGGCTGTCTATAATTCACCCCTCCACTTT,CASSLWGQGAVYNSPLHF
once,TRBV9,-,TRBJ2-3,TGTGCCAGCAGCGCCGGCTACAGGGAGCCAGATACGCAGTATTTT,CASSAGYREPDTQYF
-,TRBV19,-,TRBJ1-5,TGTGCCAGTAGTACAGGGGACTATAGCAATCAGCCCCAGCATTTT,CASSTGDYSNQPQHF
once,TRBV25-1,TRBD1,TRBJ1-2,TGTGCCAGCAGTGGATGGACAGGGAGCTATGGCTACACCTTC,CASSGWTGSYGYTF
-,TRBV7-3,TRBD2,TRBJ2-1,TGTGCCAGCAGCTTAGATGGACTAGCGGTAGAGCAGTTCTTC,CASSLDGLAVEQFF
-,TRBV20-1,-,TRBJ1-3,TGCAGTTCCACCTCTGGAAACACCATATATTTT,CSSTSGNTIYF
-,TRBV6-1,-,TRBJ1-2,TGTGCCAGCAGTGACCCCTACCCAGGGAGTACTAACTATGGCTACACCTTC,CASSDPYPGSTNYGYTF
-,TRBV5-1,TRBD2,TRBJ2-7,TGCGCCAGCAGCCCCGGGACTAGCAGCTACGAGCAGTACTTC,CASSPGTSSYEQYF
-,TRBV9,TRBD1,TRBJ1-1,TGTGCCAGCAGCGATGGACAGGGGAACACTGAAGCTTTCTTT,CASSDGQGNTEAFF
-,TRBV18,TRBD1,TRBJ1-2,TGTGCCAGCTCACCACCGTCTGGACAGGATTATGGCTACACCTTC,CASSPPSGQDYGYTF
-,TRBV20-1,-,TRBJ2-3,TGCAGTGCTAGTCCGGACCCCGGAGTGGATACGCAGTATTTT,CSASPDPGVDTQYF
-,TRBV7-3,-,TRBJ1-5,TGTGCCAGCAGCATCCGACAGTTGAATCAGCCCCAGCATTTT,CASSIRQLNQPQHF
-,TRBV19,TRBD1,TRBJ1-5,TGTGCCAGTAGAGTCGGACAGGGGGCTAGCAATCAGCCCCAGCATTTT,CASRVGQGASNQPQHF
-,TRBV29-1,-,TRBJ2-1,TGCAGCGTTGAAGGGGGGGACGGAAAGTACAATGAGCAGTTCTTC,CSVEGGDGKYNEQFF
-,TRBV6-5,-,TRBJ1-1,TGTGCCAGCCGCCCCCGGGGGCAGAACACTGAAGCTTTCTTT,CASRPRGQNTEAFF
-,TRBV5-1,-,TRBJ1-6,TGCGCCAGCAGCTTGGACGGGTTGAGGAGCTCCTATAATTCACCCCTCCACTTT,CASSLDGLRSSYNSPLHF
once,TRBV6-5,-,TRBJ1-3,TGTGCCAGCAATCCGGGGCCTGGAAACACCATATATTTT,CASNPGPGNTIYF
few,TRBV2,-,TRBJ2-1,TGTGCCAGCAGGGCCAGGGGAGCCTACAATGAGCAGTTCTTC,CASRARGAYNEQFF
-,TRBV19,-,TRBJ1-2,TGTGCCAGTACCCTGGACGGAACTAACTATGGCTACACCTTC,CASTLDGTNYGYTF
-,TRBV29-1,-,TRBJ2-1,TGCAGCGCCCCCAGTCGGAGCCCCGGGGATGAGCAGTTCTTC,CSAPSRSPGDEQFF
-,TRBV6-1,-,TRBJ1-4,TGTGCCAGCAGTGAAGAGGGCACGGGCCTAGGGGAACTGTTTTTT,CASSEEGTGLGELFF
-,TRBV29-1,-,TRBJ2-7,TGCAGCGTTCGCGTCAACTCCTACGAGCAGTACTTC,CSVRVNSYEQYF
once,TRBV10-1,-,TRBJ1-5,TGCGCCAGCAGCGCAGGGCGCCATCAGCCCCAGCATTTT,CASSAGRHQPQHF
-,TRBV19,TRBD1,TRBJ2-3,TGTGCCAGTAGTATACAGGGGGCGACGGGCACAGATACGCAGTATTTT,CASSIQGATGTDTQYF